A selection of T cell receptor beta chains follows, all from one sample in a study of blood T cell repertoires in COVID-19. This table comes from immunoSEQ multiplex PCR, and its TCRdb copy is limited to in-frame clones, with some not included. The table lists under 500,000 clones, approximately 92% of them singletons. Material for sequencing was PBMCs or T cells enriched from blood (not recorded which). The source is a man aged 30 to 39 who had recovered from COVID-19. CDR3s include the opening cysteine and the closing phenylalanine or tryptophan.

TRBJ2-7,TRBV7-6,14,CASSFAGGLNEQYF
TRBJ1-1,TRBV29-1,13,CSVEGQGLPEAFF
TRBJ2-5,TRBV5-1,15,CASSFNEGFQETQYF
TRBJ1-5,TRBV3-1/TRBV3-2,12,CASSQDSQPQHF
TRBJ2-7,TRBV2,13,CASSGGNSYEQYF
TRBJ1-1,TRBV5-4,12,CASSFGVTEAFF
TRBJ2-3,TRBV6-1,16,CASSVLAGGGPDTQYF
TRBJ2-5,TRBV24-1,13,CATRDSNQETQYF
TRBJ1-1,TRBV18,14,CASSQKRRGTEAFF
TRBJ1-2,TRBV18,14,CASSLRTGSYGYTF
TRBJ2-7,TRBV13,15,CASSLLGQGAYEQYF
TRBJ1-2,TRBV29-1,10,CSATDSGYTF
TRBJ1-5,TRBV2,15,CASSGTGGVLGPQHF
TRBJ2-3,TRBV30,16,CAWSVPTSGSTDTQYF
TRBJ2-1,TRBV12-5,14,CASGLVFLGGEQFF
TRBJ1-5,TRBV9,15,CASSPTTGNNQPQHF
TRBJ2-4,TRBV19,16,CASSMTAGSAKNIQYF
TRBJ2-3,TRBV19,16,CASSIARGSHTDTQYF
TRBJ2-5,TRBV5-4,14,CASSQAPGGETQYF
TRBJ1-4,TRBV19,15,CASSSTDATNEKLFF
TRBJ2-1,TRBV24-1,17,CATSDRMTSGSYNEQFF
TRBJ2-3,TRBV7-9,18,CASSLGTSGSAGTDTQYF
TRBJ2-7,TRBV7-9,12,CASSRQGSEQYF
TRBJ2-7,TRBV11-2,15,CASSLAREDIYEQYF
TRBJ2-1,TRBV27,17,CASKLMFGTSGDNEQFF
TRBJ2-1,TRBV29-1,14,CSVEDTMSYNEQFF
TRBJ1-6,TRBV29-1,13,CSAQGDLFSPLHF
TRBJ2-2,TRBV4-1,15,CASSQARTDTGELFF
TRBJ2-3,TRBV19,13,CASSPGARDTQYF
TRBJ1-5,TRBV5-6,13,CASSYTGNQPQHF
TRBJ1-3,TRBV11-3,14,CASSLDSSGNTIYF
TRBJ2-1,TRBV7-9,17,CASSFGFLGQGINEQFF
TRBJ1-4,TRBV11-2,13,CASREAGIGKLFF
TRBJ1-1,TRBV30,17,CAWSHKKGQKMNTEAFF
TRBJ2-1,TRBV10-1,16,CASSDTGGPIYNEQFF
TRBJ2-7,TRBV9,16,CASSLTSSSSFGEQYF
TRBJ2-2,TRBV24-1,13,CATADTNTGELFF
TRBJ2-3,TRBV6-4,12,CASSEDRGTQYF
TRBJ2-1,TRBV28,12,CASCQARNEQFF
TRBJ2-2,TRBV30,12,CAWSREAGELFF
TRBJ2-2,TRBV9,15,CASSVLDRDSGELFF
TRBJ2-7,TRBV6-5,13,CASSNRGTVEQYF
TRBJ2-3,TRBV24-1,16,CATSDLGQGASDTQYF
TRBJ1-1,TRBV28,14,CASSLYASFTEAFF
TRBJ1-2,TRBV4-1,16,CASSQDLLREVVGYTF
TRBJ2-7,TRBV28,15,CASSLGRGVGYEQYF
TRBJ1-2,TRBV7-9,16,CASSPRRTDSNYDYTF
TRBJ2-3,TRBV7-9,15,CASSAGLSKGDTQYF
TRBJ2-2,TRBV10-3,15,CAISPGTPNTGELFF